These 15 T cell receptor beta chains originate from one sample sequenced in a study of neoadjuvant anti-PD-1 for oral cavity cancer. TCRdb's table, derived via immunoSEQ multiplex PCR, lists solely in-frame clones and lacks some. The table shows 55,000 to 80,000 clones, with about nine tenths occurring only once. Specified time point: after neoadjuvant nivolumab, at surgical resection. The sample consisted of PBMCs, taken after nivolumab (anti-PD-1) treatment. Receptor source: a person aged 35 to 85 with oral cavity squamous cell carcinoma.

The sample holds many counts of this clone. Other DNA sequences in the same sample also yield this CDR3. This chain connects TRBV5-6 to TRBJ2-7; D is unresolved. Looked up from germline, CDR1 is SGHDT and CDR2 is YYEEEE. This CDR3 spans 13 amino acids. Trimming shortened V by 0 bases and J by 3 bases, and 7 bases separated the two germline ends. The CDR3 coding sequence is TGTGCCAGCAGCTTGGAGCTAGGCTACGAGCAGTACTTC. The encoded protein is CASSLELGYEQYF.

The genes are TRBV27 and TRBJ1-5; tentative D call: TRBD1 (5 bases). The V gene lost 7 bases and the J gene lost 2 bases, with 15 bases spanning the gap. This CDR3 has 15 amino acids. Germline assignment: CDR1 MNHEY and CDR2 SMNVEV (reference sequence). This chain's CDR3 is CASKRGNGGNQPQHF. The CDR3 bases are TGTGCCAGCAAAAGGGGAAATGGGGGCAATCAGCCCCAGCATTTT.

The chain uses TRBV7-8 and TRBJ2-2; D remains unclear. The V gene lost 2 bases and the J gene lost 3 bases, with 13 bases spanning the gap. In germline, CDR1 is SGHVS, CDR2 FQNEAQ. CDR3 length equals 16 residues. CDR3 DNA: TGTGCCAGCAGCTTAATGACTGCAGGCTACACCGGGGAGCTGTTTTTT. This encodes CASSLMTAGYTGELFF. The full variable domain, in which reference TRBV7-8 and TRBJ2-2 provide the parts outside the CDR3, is GAGVSQSPRYKVAKRGQDVALRCDPISGHVSLFWYQQALGQGPEFLTYFQNEAQLDKSGLPSDRFFAERPEGSVSTLKIQRTQQEDSAVYLCASSLMTAGYTGELFFGEGSRLTVL.

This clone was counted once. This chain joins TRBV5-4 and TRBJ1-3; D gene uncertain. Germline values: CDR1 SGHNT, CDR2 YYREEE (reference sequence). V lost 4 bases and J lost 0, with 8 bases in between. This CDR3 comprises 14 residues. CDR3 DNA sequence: TGTGCCAGCAGCCGCAGCTTCTCTGGAAACACCATATATTTT. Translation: CASSRSFSGNTIYF. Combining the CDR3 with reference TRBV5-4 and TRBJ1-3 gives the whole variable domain ETGVTQSPTHLIKTRGQQVTLRCSSQSGHNTVSWYQQALGQGPQFIFQYYREEENGRGNFPPRFSGLQFPNYSSELNVNALELDDSALYLCASSRSFSGNTIYFGEGSWLTVV.

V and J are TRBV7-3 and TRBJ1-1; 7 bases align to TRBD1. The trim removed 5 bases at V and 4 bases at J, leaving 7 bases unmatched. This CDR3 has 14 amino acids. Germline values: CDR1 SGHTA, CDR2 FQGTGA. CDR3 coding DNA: TGTGCCAGCAGCACTCACAGGGGCCTCACTGAAGCTTTCTTT. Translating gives CASSTHRGLTEAFF.

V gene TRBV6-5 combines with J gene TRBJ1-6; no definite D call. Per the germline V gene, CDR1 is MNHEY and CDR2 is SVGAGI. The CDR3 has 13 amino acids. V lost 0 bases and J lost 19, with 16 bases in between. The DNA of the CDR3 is TGTGCCAGCAGTTACTCAAGGCGGCGCCACCTTCACTTT. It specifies CASSYSRRRHLHF.

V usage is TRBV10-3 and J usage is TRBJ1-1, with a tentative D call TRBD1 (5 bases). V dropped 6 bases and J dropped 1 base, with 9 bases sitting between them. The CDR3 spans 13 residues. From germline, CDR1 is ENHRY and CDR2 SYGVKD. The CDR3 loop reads CAISYTGNTEAFF. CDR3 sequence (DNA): TGTGCCATCAGCTATACAGGGAACACTGAAGCTTTCTTT.

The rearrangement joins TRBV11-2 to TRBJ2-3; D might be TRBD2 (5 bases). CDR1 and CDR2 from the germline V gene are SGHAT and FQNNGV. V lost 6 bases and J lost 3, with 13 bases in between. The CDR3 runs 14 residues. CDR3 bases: TGTGCCAGCAGACCCTCGGGGTGGACAGATACGCAGTATTTT. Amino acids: CASRPSGWTDTQYF. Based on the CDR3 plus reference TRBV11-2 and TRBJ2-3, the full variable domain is EAGVAQSPRYKIIEKRQSVAFWCNPISGHATLYWYQQILGQGPKLLIQFQNNGVVDDSQLPKDRFSAERLKGVDSTLKIQPAKLEDSAVYLCASRPSGWTDTQYFGPGTRLTVL.

The CDR3 sequence is CASSLQGAGYGYTF. The CDR3 bases are TGTGCCAGCAGCCTACAGGGGGCCGGCTATGGCTACACCTTC. This chain links TRBV27 with TRBJ1-2; 9 bases align to TRBD1. Trimming removed 6 bases from V and 4 bases from J; junction bases left unmatched: 6. Germline V gives CDR1 MNHEY, CDR2 SMNVEV (reference sequence). The CDR3 totals 14 residues.

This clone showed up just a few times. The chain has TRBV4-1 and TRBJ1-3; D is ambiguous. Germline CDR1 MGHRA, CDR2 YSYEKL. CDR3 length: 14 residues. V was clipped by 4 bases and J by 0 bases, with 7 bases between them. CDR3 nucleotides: TGCGCCAGCAGCCCGGTCTTCTCTGGAAACACCATATATTTT. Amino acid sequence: CASSPVFSGNTIYF.

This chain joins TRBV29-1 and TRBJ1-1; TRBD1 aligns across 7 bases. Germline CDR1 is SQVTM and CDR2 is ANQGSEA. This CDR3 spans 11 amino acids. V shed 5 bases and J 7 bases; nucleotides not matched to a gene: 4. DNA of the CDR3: TGCAGCGTTCAAGGGGGCAATGAAGCTTTCTTT. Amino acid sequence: CSVQGGNEAFF.

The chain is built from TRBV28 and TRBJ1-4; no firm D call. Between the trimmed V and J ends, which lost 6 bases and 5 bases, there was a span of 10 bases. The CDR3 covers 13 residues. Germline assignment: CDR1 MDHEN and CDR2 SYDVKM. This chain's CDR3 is CASRGGGNEKLFF. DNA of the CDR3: TGTGCCAGCAGGGGAGGAGGGAATGAAAAACTGTTTTTT.

As DNA, the CDR3 is TGTGCCAGCGGTTACGTCTTTCCGGGACAGGGTACCTATGGCTACACCTTC. Translation gives CASGYVFPGQGTYGYTF. This chain links TRBV28 with TRBJ1-2, with 9 positions matching TRBD1. V trimming: 8 bases; J trimming: 4 bases; junction bases outside the gene matches: 17. Per germline, CDR1 MDHEN and CDR2 SYDVKM. CDR3 length: 17 residues.

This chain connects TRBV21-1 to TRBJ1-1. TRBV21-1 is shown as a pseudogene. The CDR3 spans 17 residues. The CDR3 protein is CASSKGRQTRVNTEAFF. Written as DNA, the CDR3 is TGTGCCAGCAGCAAAGGCCGGCAGACGCGAGTCAACACTGAAGCTTTCTTT.

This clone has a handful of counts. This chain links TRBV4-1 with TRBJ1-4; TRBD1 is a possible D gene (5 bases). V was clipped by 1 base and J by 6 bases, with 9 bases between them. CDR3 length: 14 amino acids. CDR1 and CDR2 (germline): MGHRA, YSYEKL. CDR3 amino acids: CASSQVWGYEKLFF. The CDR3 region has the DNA TGCGCCAGCAGCCAAGTCTGGGGGTATGAAAAACTGTTTTTT.